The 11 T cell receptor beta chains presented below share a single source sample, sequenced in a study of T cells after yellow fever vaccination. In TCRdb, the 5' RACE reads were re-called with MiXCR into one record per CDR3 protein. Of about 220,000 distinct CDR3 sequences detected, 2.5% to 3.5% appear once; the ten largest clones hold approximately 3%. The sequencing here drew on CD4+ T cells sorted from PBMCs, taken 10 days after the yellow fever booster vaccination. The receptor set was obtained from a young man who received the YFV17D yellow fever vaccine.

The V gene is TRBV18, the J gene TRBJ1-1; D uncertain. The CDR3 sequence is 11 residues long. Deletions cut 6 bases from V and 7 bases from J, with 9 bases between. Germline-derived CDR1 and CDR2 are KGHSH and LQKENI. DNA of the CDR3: TGTGCCAGCTCCGGCCTTTATGAAGCTTTCTTT. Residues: CASSGLYEAFF.

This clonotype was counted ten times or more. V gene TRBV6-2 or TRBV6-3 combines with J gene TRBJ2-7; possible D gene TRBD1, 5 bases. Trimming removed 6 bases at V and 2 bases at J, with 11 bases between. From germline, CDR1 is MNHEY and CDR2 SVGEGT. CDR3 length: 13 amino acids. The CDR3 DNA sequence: TGTGCCAGCAGGCCCCCGGACACCTACGAGCAGTACGTC. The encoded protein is CASRPPDTYEQYV.

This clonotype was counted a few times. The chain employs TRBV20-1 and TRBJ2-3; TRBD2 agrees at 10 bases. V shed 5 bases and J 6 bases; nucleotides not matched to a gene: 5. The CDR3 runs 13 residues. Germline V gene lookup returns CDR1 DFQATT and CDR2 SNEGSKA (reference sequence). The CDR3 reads CSADSGGRDTQYF. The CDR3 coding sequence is TGCAGTGCTGATAGCGGGGGGCGGGATACGCAGTATTTT.

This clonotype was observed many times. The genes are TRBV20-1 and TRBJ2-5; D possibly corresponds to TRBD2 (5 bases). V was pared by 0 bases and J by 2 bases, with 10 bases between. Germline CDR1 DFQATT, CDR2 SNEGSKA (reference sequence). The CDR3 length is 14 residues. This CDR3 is CSAREAGLQETQYF. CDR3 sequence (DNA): TGCAGTGCTAGAGAGGCGGGTCTTCAAGAGACCCAGTACTTC.

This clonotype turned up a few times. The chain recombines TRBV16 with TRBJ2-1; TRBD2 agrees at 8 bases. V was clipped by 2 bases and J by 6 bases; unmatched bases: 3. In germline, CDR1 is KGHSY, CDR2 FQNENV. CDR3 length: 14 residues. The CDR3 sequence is CASSQTSGSNEQFF. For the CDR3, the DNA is TGTGCCAGCAGCCAAACAAGCGGGAGCAATGAGCAGTTCTTC.

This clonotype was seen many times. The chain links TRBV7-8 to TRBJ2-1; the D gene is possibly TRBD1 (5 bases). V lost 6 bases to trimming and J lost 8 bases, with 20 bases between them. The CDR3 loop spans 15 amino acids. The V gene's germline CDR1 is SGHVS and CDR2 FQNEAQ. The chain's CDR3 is CASRLLGLLGHEQFF. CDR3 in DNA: TGTGCCAGCAGGCTACTGGGGCTCCTGGGCCATGAGCAGTTCTTC.

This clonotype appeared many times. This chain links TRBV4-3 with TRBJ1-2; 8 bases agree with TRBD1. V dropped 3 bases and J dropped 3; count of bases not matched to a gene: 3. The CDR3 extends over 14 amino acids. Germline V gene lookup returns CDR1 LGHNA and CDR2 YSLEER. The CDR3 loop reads CASSHSTGDYGYTF. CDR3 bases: TGCGCCAGCAGCCACTCGACAGGGGACTATGGCTACACCTTC.

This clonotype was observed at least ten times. The CDR3 here is CASSQTSGGAVSDTQYF. The DNA of the CDR3 is TGTGCCAGCAGCCAAACTAGCGGGGGCGCGGTTTCAGATACGCAGTATTTT. This rearrangement joins TRBV4-2 to TRBJ2-3; 11 bases agree with TRBD2. Germline lookup yields CDR1 LGHNA and CDR2 YNFKEQ. CDR3 length equals 17 residues. V lost 2 bases and J lost 4; bases outside the gene matches: 8.

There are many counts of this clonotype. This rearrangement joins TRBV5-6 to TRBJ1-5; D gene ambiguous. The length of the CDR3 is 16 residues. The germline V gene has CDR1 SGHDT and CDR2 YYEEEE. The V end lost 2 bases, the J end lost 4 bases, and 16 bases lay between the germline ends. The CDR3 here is CASSFGPTLRNQPQHF. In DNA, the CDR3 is TGTGCCAGCAGCTTCGGACCAACCCTTAGAAATCAGCCCCAGCATTTT.

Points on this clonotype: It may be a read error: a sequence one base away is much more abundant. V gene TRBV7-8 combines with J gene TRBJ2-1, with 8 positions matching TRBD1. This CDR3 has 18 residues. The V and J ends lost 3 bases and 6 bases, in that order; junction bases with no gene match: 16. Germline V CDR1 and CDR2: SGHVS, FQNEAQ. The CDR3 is CASSLAGGAGRRGNEQFF. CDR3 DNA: TGTGCCAGCAGCTTGGCAGGGGGCGCGGGCAGGCGAGGCAATGAGCAGTTCTTC. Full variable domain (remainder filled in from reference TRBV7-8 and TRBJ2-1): GAGVSQSPRYKVAKRGQDVALRCDPISGHVSLFWYQQALGQGPEFLTYFQNEAQLDKSGLPSDRFFAERPEGSVSTLKIQRTQQEDSAVYLCASSLAGGAGRRGNEQFFGPGTRLTVL.

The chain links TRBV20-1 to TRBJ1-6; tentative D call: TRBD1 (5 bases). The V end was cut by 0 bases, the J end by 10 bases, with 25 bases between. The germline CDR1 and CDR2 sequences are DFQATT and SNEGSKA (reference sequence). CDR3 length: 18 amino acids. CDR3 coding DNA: TGCAGTGCTAGAGATAGGGACGGGCCGGGGGGTCGCCGGTCACCCCTCCACTTT. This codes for CSARDRDGPGGRRSPLHF.